The 3 T cell receptor beta chains reported below all come from one sample, sequenced in a study of cytomegalovirus exposure and HLA in healthy donors. Researchers ran the PCR with 60 Vbeta and 13 Jbeta primers. The protocol was immunoSEQ multiplex PCR, while the TCRdb copy is restricted to in-frame clones and leaves out a portion. The sample contains some 220,000 clones, more than 70% of which appear only once. The specimen sequenced was PBMCs. The receptors were gathered from a boy aged 10-17 years in good health and CMV-seronegative.

V usage is TRBV7-3 and J usage is TRBJ2-3; 9 nucleotides line up with TRBD2. J lost 3 bases, V lost 3 bases, and 7 bases had no gene match. The CDR3 is 16 amino acids. In germline, CDR1 is SGHTA, CDR2 FQGTGA. This CDR3 is CASSFSGGQSTDTQYF. The CDR3 DNA sequence: TGTGCCAGCAGCTTTAGCGGGGGTCAGTCAACAGATACGCAGTATTTT. The full variable domain, its missing parts supplied by reference TRBV7-3 and TRBJ2-3, is GAGVSQTPSNKVTEKGKYVELRCDPISGHTALYWYRQSLGQGPEFLIYFQGTGAADDSGLPNDRFFAVRPEGSVSTLKIQRTERGDSAVYLCASSFSGGQSTDTQYFGPGTRLTVL.

The chain is built from TRBV7-9 and TRBJ1-6; TRBD1 aligns across 7 bases. This CDR3 is 16 amino acids long. V trimming: 1 base; J trimming: 7 bases; junction bases outside the gene matches: 7. Germline-derived CDR1 and CDR2 are SEHNR and FQNEAQ (reference sequence). CDR3 nucleotides: TGTGCCAGCAGCTTAGATCCCGGGACAGAAAATTCACCCCTCCACTTT. This encodes CASSLDPGTENSPLHF.

The V call is TRBV27, the J call TRBJ2-3, with 10 bases aligning to TRBD2. V lost 10 bases and J lost 1; bases outside the gene matches: 2. The CDR3 has 13 residues. Germline loops: CDR1 MNHEY, CDR2 SMNVEV (reference sequence). CDR3 in amino acids: CATTSGGTDTQYF. The CDR3 nucleotides read TGTGCCACCACTAGCGGGGGCACAGATACGCAGTATTTT.